This is a list of T cell receptor beta chains from one sample in a study of CD4 T cells in relation to SARS-CoV-2 and coronaviruses. Profiling relied on immunoSEQ multiplex PCR, and the TCRdb table lists in-frame clones only, not all of them. Among more than 20,000 clones listed, less than 70% were seen once. What these receptors recognize is not known. Sequenced: CD4+ T cells from PBMCs, cultured in vitro. The receptors were sampled from a human donor in good health. The CDR3 runs from the conserved cysteine through the conserved F or W. The D gene is left open where the match is weak. Expanded clones get a size class; other rows say once, few or many, or leave the size out.

CASSDGQGTDTQYF | TGTGCCAGCAGTGATGGACAGGGCACAGATACGCAGTATTTT | TRBD1 | TRBJ2-3 | . | TRBV5-6
CASSHEGIQYF | TGTGCCAGCAGCCACGAAGGCATTCAGTACTTC | . | TRBJ2-4 | . | TRBV6-5
CASSRGDTQYF | TGTGCCAGCAGTCGGGGGGATACGCAGTATTTT | . | TRBJ2-3 | . | TRBV6-2/TRBV6-3
CASSRKGLEKLFF | TGTGCCAGCAGCCGTAAGGGCTTGGAAAAACTGTTTTTT | . | TRBJ1-4 | once | TRBV5-8
CASSPLAGEGTGELFF | TGTGCCAGCAGCCCGCTGGCAGGGGAGGGAACCGGGGAGCTGTTTTTT | . | TRBJ2-2 | . | TRBV9
CASSFQGSYEQYF | TGTGCCAGCAGTTTTCAGGGTTCCTACGAGCAGTACTTC | . | TRBJ2-7 | . | TRBV12-3/TRBV12-4
CASSREPTSYEQYF | TGTGCCAGCAGTCGAGAACCAACCTCCTACGAGCAGTACTTC | . | TRBJ2-7 | . | TRBV6-5
CASSPWETGANVLTF | TGTGCCAGCAGCCCTTGGGAAACTGGGGCCAACGTCCTGACTTTC | . | TRBJ2-6 | once | TRBV5-8
CASSYPLAGQETQYF | TGTGCCAGCAGCTACCCTCTGGCAGGCCAAGAGACCCAGTACTTC | . | TRBJ2-5 | . | TRBV7-9
CASSPRAAGDEQFF | TGTGCCAGCTCACCACGCGCCGCGGGCGATGAGCAGTTCTTC | . | TRBJ2-1 | . | TRBV18
CASSIRDNQETQYF | TGTGCCAGCAGCATCCGGGACAACCAAGAGACCCAGTACTTC | . | TRBJ2-5 | . | TRBV9
CASSQDPLAKEQFF | TGCGCCAGCAGCCAAGATCCATTAGCTAAGGAGCAGTTCTTC | . | TRBJ2-1 | . | TRBV4-3
CASSPRGGADTQYF | TGTGCCAGCAGCCCCCGTGGGGGGGCAGATACGCAGTATTTT | TRBD2 | TRBJ2-3 | . | TRBV4-2
CASSLGLDPKTQYF | TGTGCCAGCAGCTTAGGCCTAGACCCAAAGACCCAGTACTTC | . | TRBJ2-5 | . | TRBV7-2